This T cell receptor (beta chain) is drawn from a study of CD8 T cells in Susac syndrome. An amount of RNA that ranged from roughly 0.45 to 1 ug was reverse transcribed with random hexamers. MiXCR, run by TCRdb on the immunoSEQ multiplex PCR reads, gives a single entry per CDR3 protein. In the table there are fewer than 80,000 distinct CDR3 sequences, 85% to 95% of which are singletons. Comment on this clonotype: Its specificity is unknown.

Controls matched for sex and age were healthy donors. Through negative isolation, CD4+ and CD8+ T cells were obtained, while TEMRA cells were enriched using FACS. Study-wide results and limits: That the number of individuals in its TCR sequencing and HLA analysis was relatively small was acknowledged by the study.

Germline V gene lookup returns CDR1 LNHDA and CDR2 SQIVND (reference sequence). V was pared by 7 bases and J by 3 bases, with 12 bases between. The CDR3 covers 13 residues. This sequence was found in a human donor in good health. J is TRBJ1-2 and V is TRBV19; D uncertain. Sequenced material: CD8+ T cells from PBMCs. CDR3 in amino acids: CASTTDGYYGYTF. CDR3 sequence (DNA): TGTGCCAGTACCACAGACGGATACTATGGCTACACCTTC.